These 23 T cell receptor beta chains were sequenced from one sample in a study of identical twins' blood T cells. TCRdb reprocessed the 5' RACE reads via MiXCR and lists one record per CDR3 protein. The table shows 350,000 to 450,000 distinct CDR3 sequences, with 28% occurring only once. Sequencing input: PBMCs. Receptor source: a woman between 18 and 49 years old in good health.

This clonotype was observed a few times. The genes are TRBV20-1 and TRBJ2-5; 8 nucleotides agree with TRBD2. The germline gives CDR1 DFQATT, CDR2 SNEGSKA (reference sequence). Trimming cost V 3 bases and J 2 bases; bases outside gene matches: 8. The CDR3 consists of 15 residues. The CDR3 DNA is TGCAGTGCTAGGGGGACTAGTCTTTGGCAAGAGACCCAGTACTTC. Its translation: CSARGTSLWQETQYF.

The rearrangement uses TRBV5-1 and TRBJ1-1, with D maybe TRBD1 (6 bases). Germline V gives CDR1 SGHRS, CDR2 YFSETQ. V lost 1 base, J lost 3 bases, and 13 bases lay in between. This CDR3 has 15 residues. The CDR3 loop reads CASSLWGTRDTEAFF. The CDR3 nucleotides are TGCGCCAGCAGCTTGTGGGGGACAAGGGACACTGAAGCTTTCTTT.

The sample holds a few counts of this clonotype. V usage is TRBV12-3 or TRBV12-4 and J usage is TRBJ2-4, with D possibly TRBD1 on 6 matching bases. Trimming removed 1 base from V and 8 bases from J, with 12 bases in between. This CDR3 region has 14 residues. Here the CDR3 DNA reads TGTGCCAGCAGTTTAGGAGGGGGAGTAGACATTCAGTACTTC. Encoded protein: CASSLGGGVDIQYF.

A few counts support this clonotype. In DNA, the CDR3 is TGCGCCAGCAGCCAAGCTATCACGGGAAATCAGCCCCAGCATTTT. Amino acid sequence: CASSQAITGNQPQHF. The chain couples TRBV4-3 to TRBJ1-5; no reliable D call. Per germline, CDR1 LGHNA and CDR2 YSLEER. The CDR3 is 15 amino acids. V was clipped by 1 base and J by 4 bases, with 11 bases between them.

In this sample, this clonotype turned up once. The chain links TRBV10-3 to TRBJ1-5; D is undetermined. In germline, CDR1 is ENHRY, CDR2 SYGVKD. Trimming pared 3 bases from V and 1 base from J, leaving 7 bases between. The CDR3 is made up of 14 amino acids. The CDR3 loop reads CAISDLESNQPQHF. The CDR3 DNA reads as TGTGCCATCAGTGATTTGGAGAGCAATCAGCCCCAGCATTTT.

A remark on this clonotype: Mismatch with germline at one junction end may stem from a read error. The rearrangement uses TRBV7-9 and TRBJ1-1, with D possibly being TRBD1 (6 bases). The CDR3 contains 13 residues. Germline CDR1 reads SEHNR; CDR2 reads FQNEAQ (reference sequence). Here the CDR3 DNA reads TGTACCAGCAGCACTACAGGGCTCACTGAAGCTTTCTTT. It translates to CTSSTTGLTEAFF.

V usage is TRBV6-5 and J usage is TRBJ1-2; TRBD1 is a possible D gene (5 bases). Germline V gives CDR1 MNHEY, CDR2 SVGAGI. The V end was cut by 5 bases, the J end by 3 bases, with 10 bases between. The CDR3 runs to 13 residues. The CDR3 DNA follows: TGTGCCAGCAGTCGGGACTGGCACTATGGCTACACCTTC. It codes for CASSRDWHYGYTF.

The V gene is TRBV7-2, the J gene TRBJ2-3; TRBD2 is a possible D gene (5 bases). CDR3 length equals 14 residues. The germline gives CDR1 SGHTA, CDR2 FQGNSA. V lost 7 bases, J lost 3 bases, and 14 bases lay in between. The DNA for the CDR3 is TGTGCCAGCACCGAGGGAGCGAAAACAGATACGCAGTATTTT. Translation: CASTEGAKTDTQYF.

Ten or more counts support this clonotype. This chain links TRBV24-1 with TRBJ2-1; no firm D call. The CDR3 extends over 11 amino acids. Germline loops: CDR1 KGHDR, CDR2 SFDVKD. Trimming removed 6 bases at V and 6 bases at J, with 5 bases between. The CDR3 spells CATSYLNEQFF. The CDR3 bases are TGTGCCACCAGTTATCTCAATGAGCAGTTCTTC.

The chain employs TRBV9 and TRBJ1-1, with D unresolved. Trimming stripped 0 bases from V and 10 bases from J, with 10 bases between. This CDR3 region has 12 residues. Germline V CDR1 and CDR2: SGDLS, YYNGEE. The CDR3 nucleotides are TGTGCCAGCAGCGTAGGGGAAACCACAGCTTTCTTT. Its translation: CASSVGETTAFF. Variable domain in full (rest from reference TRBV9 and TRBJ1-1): DSGVTQTPKHLITATGQRVTLRCSPRSGDLSVYWYQQSLDQGLQFLIQYYNGEERAKGNILERFSAQQFPDLHSELNLSSLELGDSALYFCASSVGETTAFFGQGTRLTVV.

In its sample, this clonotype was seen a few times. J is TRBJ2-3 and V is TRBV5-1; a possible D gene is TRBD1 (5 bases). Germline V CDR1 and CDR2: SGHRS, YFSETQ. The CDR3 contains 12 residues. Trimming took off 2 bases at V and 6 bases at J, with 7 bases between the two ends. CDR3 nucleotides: TGCGCCAGCAGCTTACAGGAGGATACGCAGTATTTT. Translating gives CASSLQEDTQYF.

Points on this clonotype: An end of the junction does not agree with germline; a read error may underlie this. This CDR3 is CSAELVGPNYGYTF. CDR3 nucleotide sequence: TGCAGCGCTGAACTTGTGGGTCCCAACTATGGCTACACCTTC. This chain links TRBV29-1 with TRBJ1-2; D gene unclear. This CDR3 region has 14 residues. Looked up from germline, CDR1 is SQVTM and CDR2 is ANQGSEA.

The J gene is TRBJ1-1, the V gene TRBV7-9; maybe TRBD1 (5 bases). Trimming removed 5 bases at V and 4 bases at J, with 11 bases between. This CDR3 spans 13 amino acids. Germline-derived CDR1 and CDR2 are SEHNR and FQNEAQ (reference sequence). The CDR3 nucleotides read TGTGCCAGCAGCCCTTGGGGGATCACTGAAGCTTTCTTT. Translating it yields CASSPWGITEAFF.

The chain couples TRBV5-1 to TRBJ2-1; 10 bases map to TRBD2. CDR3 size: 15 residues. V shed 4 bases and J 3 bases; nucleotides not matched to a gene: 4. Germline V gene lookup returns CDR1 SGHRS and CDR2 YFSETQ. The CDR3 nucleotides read TGCGCCAGCAGCCCTAGCGGGGGCGTCTACAATGAGCAGTTCTTC. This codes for CASSPSGGVYNEQFF. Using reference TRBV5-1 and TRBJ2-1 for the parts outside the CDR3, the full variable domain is KAGVTQTPRYLIKTRGQQVTLSCSPISGHRSVSWYQQTPGQGLQFLFEYFSETQRNKGNFPGRFSGRQFSNSRSEMNVSTLELGDSALYLCASSPSGGVYNEQFFGPGTRLTVL.

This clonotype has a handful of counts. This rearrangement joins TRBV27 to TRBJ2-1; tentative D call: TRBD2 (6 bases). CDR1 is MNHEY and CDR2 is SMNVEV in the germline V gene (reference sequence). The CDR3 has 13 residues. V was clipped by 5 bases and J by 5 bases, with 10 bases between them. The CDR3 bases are TGTGCCAGCAGTGGGACTGTGGACAATGAGCAGTTCTTC. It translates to CASSGTVDNEQFF.

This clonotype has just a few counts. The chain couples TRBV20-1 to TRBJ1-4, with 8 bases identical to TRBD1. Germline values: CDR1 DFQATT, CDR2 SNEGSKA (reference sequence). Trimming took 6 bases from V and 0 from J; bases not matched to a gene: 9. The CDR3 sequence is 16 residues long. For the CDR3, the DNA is TGCAGTGCAAACGCCGGACAGGGCCCAACTAATGAAAAACTGTTTTTT. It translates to CSANAGQGPTNEKLFF.

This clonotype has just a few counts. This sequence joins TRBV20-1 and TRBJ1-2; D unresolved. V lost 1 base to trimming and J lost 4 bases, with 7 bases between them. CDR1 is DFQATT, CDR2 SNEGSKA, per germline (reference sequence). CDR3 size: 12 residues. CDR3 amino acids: CSARVQVYGYTF. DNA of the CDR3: TGCAGTGCTAGAGTCCAGGTCTATGGCTACACCTTC.

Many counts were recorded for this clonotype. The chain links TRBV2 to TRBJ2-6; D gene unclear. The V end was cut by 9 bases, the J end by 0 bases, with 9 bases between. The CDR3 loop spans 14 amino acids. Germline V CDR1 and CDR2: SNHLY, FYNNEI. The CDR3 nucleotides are TGTGCCAGGAAGGGTGTCTCTGGGGCCAACGTCCTGACTTTC. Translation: CARKGVSGANVLTF.

CDR3 in amino acids: CASSYGVGDTGELFF. The CDR3 DNA reads as TGTGCCAGCAGTTACGGGGTGGGGGACACCGGGGAGCTGTTTTTT. The J gene is TRBJ2-2, the V gene TRBV6-6; tentatively, D is TRBD1 or TRBD2 (5 bases each). The germline CDR1 and CDR2 sequences are MNHNY and SVGAGI (reference sequence). Trimming pared 2 bases from V and 3 bases from J, leaving 10 bases between. CDR3 length equals 15 residues.

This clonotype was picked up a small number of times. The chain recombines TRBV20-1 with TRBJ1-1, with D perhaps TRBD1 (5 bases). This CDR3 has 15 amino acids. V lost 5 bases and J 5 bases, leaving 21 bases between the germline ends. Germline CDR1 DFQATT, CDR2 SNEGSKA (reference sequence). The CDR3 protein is CSAEGRSYGGTEAFF. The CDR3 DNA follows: TGCAGTGCTGAGGGGAGGTCCTATGGGGGAACTGAAGCTTTCTTT.

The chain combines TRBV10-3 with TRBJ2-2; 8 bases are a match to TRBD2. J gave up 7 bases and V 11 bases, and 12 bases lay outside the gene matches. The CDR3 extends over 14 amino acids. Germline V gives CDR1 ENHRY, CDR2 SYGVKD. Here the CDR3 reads CAHRGGRSSGELFF. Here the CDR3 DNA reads TGTGCCCACCGGGGCGGGAGGTCTAGCGGGGAGCTGTTTTTT.

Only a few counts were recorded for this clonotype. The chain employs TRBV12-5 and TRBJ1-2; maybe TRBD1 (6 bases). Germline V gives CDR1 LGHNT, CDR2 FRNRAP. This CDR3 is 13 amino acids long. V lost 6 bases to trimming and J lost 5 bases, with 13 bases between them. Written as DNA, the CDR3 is TGTGCTAGTGGGTTTCATCAGGGGTATGGCTACACCTTC. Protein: CASGFHQGYGYTF.

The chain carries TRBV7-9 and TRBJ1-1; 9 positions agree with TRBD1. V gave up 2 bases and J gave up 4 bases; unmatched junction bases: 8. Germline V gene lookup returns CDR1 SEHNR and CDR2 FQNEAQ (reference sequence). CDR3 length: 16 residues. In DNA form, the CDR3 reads TGTGCCAGCAGCTTATTTTTCGGGACAGGGTTCACTGAAGCTTTCTTT. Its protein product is CASSLFFGTGFTEAFF.